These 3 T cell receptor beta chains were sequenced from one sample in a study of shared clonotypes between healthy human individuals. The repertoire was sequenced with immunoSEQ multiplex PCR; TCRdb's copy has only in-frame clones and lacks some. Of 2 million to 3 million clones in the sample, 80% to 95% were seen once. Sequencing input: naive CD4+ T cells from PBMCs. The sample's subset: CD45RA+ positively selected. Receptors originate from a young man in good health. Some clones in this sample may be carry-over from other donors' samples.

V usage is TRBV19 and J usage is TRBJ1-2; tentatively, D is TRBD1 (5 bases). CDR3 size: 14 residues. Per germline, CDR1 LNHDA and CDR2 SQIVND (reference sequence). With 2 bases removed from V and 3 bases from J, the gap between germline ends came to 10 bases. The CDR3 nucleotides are TGTGCCAGTAGTATAAGGGGCCGCCACTATGGCTACACCTTC. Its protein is CASSIRGRHYGYTF.

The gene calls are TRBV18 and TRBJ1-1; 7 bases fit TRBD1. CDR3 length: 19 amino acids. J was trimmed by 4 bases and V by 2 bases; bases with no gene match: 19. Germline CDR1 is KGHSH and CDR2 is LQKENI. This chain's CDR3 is CASSPSPYRDRAGGTEAFF. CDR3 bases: TGTGCCAGCTCACCATCTCCGTACCGAGACAGGGCTGGGGGCACTGAAGCTTTCTTT.

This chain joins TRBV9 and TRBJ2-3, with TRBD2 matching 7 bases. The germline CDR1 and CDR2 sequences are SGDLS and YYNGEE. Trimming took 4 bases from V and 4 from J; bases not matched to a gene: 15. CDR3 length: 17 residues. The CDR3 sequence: CASSREAGRSYADTQYF. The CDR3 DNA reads TGTGCCAGCAGCAGAGAAGCCGGGAGGTCGTATGCAGATACGCAGTATTTT.